This T cell receptor beta chain was identified during a study of regulatory T cells in long-lasting Graves disease. As for time point: newly diagnosed GD, antithyroid drugs for less than 3 months. The TCR library was made from RNA extracted from PBMCs. Both iRepertoire HTBI primers and Arm-PCR of CDR3 regions were used to build the TCR beta libraries. From the multiplex PCR reads, TCRdb called clonotypes with MiXCR, one entry per CDR3 protein. The repertoire includes 400,000 to 550,000 distinct CDR3 sequences, 15% of them detected once, and approximately 15% sits in the top ten. In this sample, this clonotype turned up many times. Its antigen is not identified. The V end lost 2 bases, the J end lost 4 bases, and 12 bases lay between the germline ends. The CDR3 is made up of 16 amino acids. Study-level findings and limits: Persistent disease was associated with favored TRBV28 usage and with favored use of TRBJ1-2 and TRBJ2-5.

These data were likewise used in another study, on T cells in Graves' hyperthyroidism and ophthalmopathy.

Sample: peripheral blood mononuclear cells (PBMCs), taken at new diagnosis, from a patient treated with antithyroid drugs. The chain couples TRBV12-3 or TRBV12-4 to TRBJ2-6; possibly TRBD2 for D (5 bases). The clonotype comes from a woman aged 25 to 39 with Graves disease. Here the CDR3 reads CASSLPPSSGANVLTF. The CDR3 DNA is TGTGCCAGCAGTTTACCGCCTAGCTCCGGGGCCAACGTCCTGACTTTC.